A single T cell receptor (beta chain) is shown here with its context. The data are from a study of T-cell reconstitution after alpha-beta-depleted transplantation in children. For TCRbeta, the library was prepared with unique molecular identifiers. TCRdb called the PCR reads again in MiXCR, with one record for every CDR3 protein. The repertoire has around 500,000 distinct CDR3 sequences, around 12% of them found once; the top ten carry more than 5.5%. This CDR3 spans 14 amino acids. Germline V CDR1 and CDR2: DFQATT, SNEGSKA (reference sequence). Trimming pared 4 bases from V and 6 bases from J, leaving 17 bases between.

The receptor comes from a human donor who donated a stem cell graft to a child with combined immunodeficiency. This sample comprised PBMCs from the stem cell graft donor, obtained from the stem cell graft. V is TRBV20-1 and J is TRBJ2-3; D perhaps matches TRBD1 (6 bases). The DNA for the CDR3 is TGCAGTGCTATCTCAGGAGTGGGGGCGGATACGCAGTATTTT. Protein product: CSAISGVGADTQYF.